The 16 T cell receptor beta chains listed next were all sequenced from one sample in a study of T cell repertoires in cytomegalovirus infection (dated 2019 in TCRdb). No antigen is known for these receptors. In light of the paper, this sample's treatment or condition label describes: in vitro stimulation with specific CMV peptide epitopes to enrich CMV-specific T cells. Data came from an Illumina HiSeq 1500. Clones were called with MiXCR by TCRdb after fastp trimmed the public reads at Q25, and only in-frame beta chains were retained. For every CDR3 protein sequence, its rows merge into one entry that carries the most common genes and DNA. The sample table shows approximately 730,000 distinct CDR3 sequences, and almost 30% are seen once. The ten largest account for around 14% of the sample. The sequencing used cultured CD8+ T cells from PBMCs, collected from culture after CMV antigen stimulation. The receptor set was obtained from a human donor in good health (CMV status not recorded). Some clones in this sample may be carry-over from other donors' samples.

This sequence joins TRBV6-5 and TRBJ1-1; D uncertain. The CDR3 sequence is 13 residues long. Trimming stripped 3 bases from V and 2 bases from J, with 7 bases between. The V gene's germline CDR1 is MNHEY and CDR2 SVGAGI. The CDR3 protein is CASSYNANTEAFF. The CDR3 nucleotides read TGTGCCAGCAGTTATAATGCCAACACTGAAGCTTTCTTT.

This clonotype was observed once. V gene TRBV27 combines with J gene TRBJ1-5; D remains unclear. The CDR3 extends over 13 amino acids. Germline values: CDR1 MNHEY, CDR2 SMNVEV (reference sequence). V was shortened by 11 bases and J by 7 bases, with 18 bases between the two germline ends. DNA for the CDR3: TGTGCCGCCGGGTTCTCTTTGAGACAGCCCCAGCATTTT. Amino acids: CAAGFSLRQPQHF.

This clonotype was seen a handful of times. V gene TRBV6-5 combines with J gene TRBJ1-2; D not certain. With 3 bases removed from V and 8 bases from J, the gap between germline ends came to 19 bases. This CDR3 is 15 amino acids long. Germline CDR1 is MNHEY and CDR2 is SVGAGI. The CDR3 DNA reads as TGTGCCAGCAGTTATCGGCGCGGCGGGCAGCCCGGCTACACCTTC. The encoded protein is CASSYRRGGQPGYTF.

This clonotype has a handful of counts. The genes are TRBV6-5 and TRBJ2-1, with TRBD1 as a possible D gene (6 bases). This CDR3 comprises 14 residues. The V end was cut by 6 bases, the J end by 3 bases, with 12 bases between. Looked up from germline, CDR1 is MNHEY and CDR2 is SVGAGI. The CDR3 sequence: CASSQTGFYNEQFF. The CDR3 bases are TGTGCCAGCAGCCAAACAGGGTTCTACAATGAGCAGTTCTTC.

This clonotype was counted a few times. The chain employs TRBV6-6 and TRBJ2-3; D is undetermined. Trimming stripped 7 bases from V and 6 bases from J, with 20 bases between. CDR1 is MNHNY and CDR2 is SVGAGI in the germline V gene (reference sequence). CDR3 length: 15 residues. As DNA, the CDR3 is TGTGCCAGCACCCCGAGTCAACCCCCAATTGATACGCAGTATTTT. Translation gives CASTPSQPPIDTQYF.

This rearrangement joins TRBV7-6 to TRBJ2-5, with 9 bases that match TRBD1. Looked up from germline, CDR1 is SGHVS and CDR2 is FNYEAQ. V shed 3 bases and J 2 bases; nucleotides not matched to a gene: 7. The length of the CDR3 is 16 residues. The CDR3 DNA follows: TGTGCCAGCAGCTTGCGGACAGGGGCTGGACAAGAGACCCAGTACTTC. It specifies CASSLRTGAGQETQYF.

The chain carries TRBV6-5 and TRBJ2-5; D is perhaps TRBD2 (5 bases). The CDR3 spans 14 residues. Trimming took 6 bases from V and 2 from J, leaving 13 bases between them. Germline lookup yields CDR1 MNHEY and CDR2 SVGAGI. CDR3 in DNA: TGTGCCAGCAGCCGACTGGGGAGTCAAGAGACCCAGTACTTC. Translating gives CASSRLGSQETQYF.

The chain couples TRBV12-3 or TRBV12-4 to TRBJ1-6, with D perhaps TRBD1 (6 bases). This CDR3 is built from 16 residues. Trimming removed 4 bases from V and 12 bases from J, with 22 bases in between. The CDR3 region has the DNA TGTGCCAGCAGTTCACCTCCCGGGACACCGGGAGGACCCCTCCACTTT. This translates into CASSSPPGTPGGPLHF.

The CDR3 is CAVPSNTIYF. In DNA form, the CDR3 reads TGTGCCGTCCCTTCTAACACCATATATTTT. The rearrangement joins TRBV5-8 to TRBJ1-3; D unclear. Trimming pared 10 bases from V and 7 bases from J, leaving 9 bases between. Per the germline V gene, CDR1 is SGHTS and CDR2 is YDEGEE. There are 10 residues in the CDR3.

CDR3 coding DNA: TGTGCCAGCATGGCCAGGCTTAACAATCAGCCCCAGCATTTT. Translated: CASMARLNNQPQHF. The chain employs TRBV6-2 or TRBV6-3 and TRBJ1-5; no definite D call. The length of the CDR3 is 14 residues. Germline CDR1 and CDR2: MNHEY and SVGEGT. The V end was cut by 7 bases, the J end by 3 bases, with 13 bases between.

The CDR3, as DNA: TGTGCCAGTAGTATTGGAGTGAACACTGAAGCTTTCTTT. Amino acid sequence: CASSIGVNTEAFF. The chain is built from TRBV19 and TRBJ1-1; D unresolved. The CDR3 consists of 13 residues. Trimming took off 3 bases at V and 0 bases at J, with 5 bases between the two ends. The germline V gene encodes CDR1 LNHDA and CDR2 SQIVND (reference sequence).

V and J are TRBV12-3 or TRBV12-4 and TRBJ1-1; weak D call: TRBD1 (6 bases). With 11 bases removed from V and 5 bases from J, the gap between germline ends came to 24 bases. This CDR3 comprises 15 residues. Here the CDR3 DNA reads TGTGCCGGCATCATGGACAGCGTCTGGGGAACTGAAGCTTTCTTT. It translates to CAGIMDSVWGTEAFF.

This clonotype was counted a few times. V is TRBV10-2 and J is TRBJ2-7, with D possibly being TRBD1 (8 bases). The CDR3 totals 14 residues. V was trimmed by 7 bases and J by 5 bases, leaving 18 bases between them. CDR1 and CDR2 from the germline V gene are WSHSY and SAAADI. The CDR3 DNA sequence: TGCGCCAGCAATCATTTACAGGGGGGGGACGAGCAGTACTTC. This gives the protein CASNHLQGGDEQYF.

This clonotype was picked up many times. The V call is TRBV7-6, the J call TRBJ1-5; D gene uncertain. CDR1 and CDR2 (germline): SGHVS, FNYEAQ. V gave up 6 bases and J gave up 1 base, with 7 bases separating them. This CDR3 spans 13 amino acids. For the CDR3, the DNA is TGTGCCAGCAGGGAGGAGAGCAATCAGCCCCAGCATTTT. It is translated as CASREESNQPQHF.

The J gene is TRBJ2-3, the V gene TRBV6-5; D is uncertain. The germline gives CDR1 MNHEY, CDR2 SVGAGI. V lost 0 bases and J 4 bases, leaving 17 bases between the germline ends. The CDR3 runs 17 residues. The CDR3 DNA sequence: TGTGCCAGCAGTTACTCCCTTCCCCAGCGAGGCCCAGATACGCAGTATTTT. This translates into CASSYSLPQRGPDTQYF.

The V call is TRBV12-3 or TRBV12-4, the J call TRBJ2-1; D is possibly TRBD1 (5 bases). V lost 7 bases and J 0 bases, leaving 13 bases between the germline ends. The CDR3 has 15 amino acids. CDR3 nucleotides: TGTGCCAGCAACCCAGGGAAGGGCTCCTACAATGAGCAGTTCTTC. Translated: CASNPGKGSYNEQFF.